Below are 9 T cell receptor beta chains sequenced from a single sample in a study of cytomegalovirus exposure and HLA in healthy donors. PCR employed 60 Vbeta and 13 Jbeta primers. Clones were sequenced by immunoSEQ multiplex PCR, and TCRdb holds only the in-frame ones, with some missing. The sample totals fewer than 100,000 clones. The sequenced sample consisted of PBMCs. Every receptor here comes from a man between 50 and 59 years old in good health and CMV-seronegative.

This sequence joins TRBV29-1 and TRBJ1-3, with a possible D match to TRBD1 (6 bases). The CDR3 has 14 amino acids. Trimming pared 1 base from V and 2 bases from J, leaving 9 bases between. The germline V gene has CDR1 SQVTM and CDR2 ANQGSEA. The CDR3 DNA is TGCAGCGTTGAAGCCTCAGGGGCTGGAAACACCATATATTTT. Translating gives CSVEASGAGNTIYF.

This rearrangement joins TRBV18 to TRBJ2-3, with a tentative D call TRBD2 (5 bases). Trimming stripped 3 bases from V and 4 bases from J, with 14 bases between. The CDR3 sequence is 15 residues long. CDR1 is KGHSH, CDR2 LQKENI, per germline. CDR3 residues: CASSPPGESADTQYF. CDR3 coding DNA: TGTGCCAGCTCACCTCCTGGGGAGTCCGCAGATACGCAGTATTTT.

The rearrangement uses TRBV30 and TRBJ1-5; tentative D call: TRBD1 (5 bases). Per germline, CDR1 GTSNPN and CDR2 SVGIG (reference sequence). The CDR3 has 15 residues. Trimming cost V 1 base and J 3 bases, with 13 bases left between them. The CDR3 loop reads CAWSARDRINQPQHF. The DNA for the CDR3 is TGTGCCTGGAGTGCCCGAGACAGAATCAATCAGCCCCAGCATTTT.

The CDR3, as DNA: TGTGCCAGCAGTGACCGGACAGGAGTAAACATTCAGTACTTC. This gives the protein CASSDRTGVNIQYF. The genes are TRBV2 and TRBJ2-4, with TRBD1 identical over 7 bases. Per the germline V gene, CDR1 is SNHLY and CDR2 is FYNNEI. The V segment lost 3 bases and the J segment 6 bases; nucleotides outside the gene matches: 5. This CDR3 has 14 residues. Complete variable domain (other parts from reference TRBV2 and TRBJ2-4): EPEVTQTPSHQVTQMGQEVILRCVPISNHLYFYWYRQILGQKVEFLVSFYNNEISEKSEIFDDQFSVERPDGSNFTLKIRSTKLEDSAMYFCASSDRTGVNIQYFGAGTRLSVL.

The V and J genes are TRBV5-1 and TRBJ2-3, with 11 bases matching TRBD2. This CDR3 region has 15 residues. CDR1 and CDR2 (germline): SGHRS, YFSETQ. J gave up 2 bases and V 4 bases, and 3 bases lay outside the gene matches. The CDR3 reads CASSEGLADTDTQYF. The CDR3 DNA follows: TGCGCCAGCAGCGAGGGACTAGCGGACACAGATACGCAGTATTTT.

The chain links TRBV28 to TRBJ2-4; the D gene is possibly TRBD2 (5 bases). Trimming removed 7 bases from V and 4 bases from J, with 8 bases in between. CDR3 length equals 12 residues. Germline V gene lookup returns CDR1 MDHEN and CDR2 SYDVKM. The DNA of the CDR3 is TGTGCCAGCACCGGGAAAAAAAACATTCAGTACTTC. Amino acid sequence: CASTGKKNIQYF.

The rearrangement uses TRBV5-1 and TRBJ1-2; maybe TRBD1 (5 bases). This CDR3 is 13 amino acids long. Trimming took off 3 bases at V and 7 bases at J, with 13 bases between the two ends. Germline CDR1 SGHRS, CDR2 YFSETQ. The CDR3 region is CASSSDSSGGYTF. The DNA for the CDR3 is TGCGCCAGCAGCTCCGACAGCTCGGGTGGCTACACCTTC.

The chain couples TRBV18 to TRBJ1-1; maybe TRBD1 (6 bases). CDR1 is KGHSH, CDR2 LQKENI, per germline. V shed 3 bases and J shed 1 base, with 15 bases lying between them. The CDR3 is made up of 16 amino acids. This chain's CDR3 is CASSPRSQGTNTEAFF. The CDR3 DNA follows: TGTGCCAGCTCACCCAGATCCCAGGGGACGAACACTGAAGCTTTCTTT. Full variable domain (rest looked up from reference TRBV18 and TRBJ1-1): NAGVMQNPRHLVRRRGQEARLRCSPMKGHSHVYWYRQLPEEGLKFMVYLQKENIIDESGMPKERFSAEFPKEGPSILRIQQVVRGDSAAYFCASSPRSQGTNTEAFFGQGTRLTVV.

This chain links TRBV9 with TRBJ2-1, with TRBD2 as a possible D gene (5 bases). The V end was cut by 3 bases, the J end by 3 bases, with 10 bases between. This CDR3 region has 14 residues. Germline values: CDR1 SGDLS, CDR2 YYNGEE. CDR3 sequence reads: CASSEAGFYNEQFF. CDR3 nucleotide sequence: TGTGCCAGCAGCGAGGCGGGCTTCTACAATGAGCAGTTCTTC.